This TCR beta chain appears in the sequencing data of a study of regulatory T cells in long-lasting Graves disease. RNA isolated from PBMCs was used to make the TCR library. Those enrolled as patients came out of an endocrinology department in Xi'an, China. Losses at the gene ends were 1 base for V and 2 bases for J; bases not matched to a gene: 3. Per the germline V gene, CDR1 is LGHNA and CDR2 is YNFKEQ. The CDR3 sequence is 15 residues long. TCRdb re-called the reads through MiXCR, storing one row per CDR3 protein. The data contain 1,200 or so distinct CDR3 sequences, about half of them singletons.

This rearrangement joins TRBV4-2 to TRBJ2-3; 7 nucleotides align to TRBD2. This clonotype originated in a female donor with Graves disease. The sequenced sample was peripheral blood mononuclear cells (PBMCs), obtained with antithyroid drug treatment, in newly diagnosed or persistent Graves disease (not recorded which). In DNA, the CDR3 is TGTGCCAGCAGCCAAGGGAGCGGGACCACAGATACGCAGTATTTT. Amino acids: CASSQGSGTTDTQYF.